The clone carrying this TCR beta chain was seen more than once but under ten times. This entry is derived from a study of T cells in Graves' hyperthyroidism and ophthalmopathy. The ends lost 3 bases at V and 3 bases at J; junction bases unmatched: 5. This CDR3 is built from 16 residues. Germline CDR1 and CDR2: GTSNPN and SVGIG (reference sequence). TCR beta CDR3 regions were amplified from RNA. During a first-round RT-PCR of the TCR CDR3, the HTBI primer set was used. Each CDR3 protein gets one entry after TCRdb re-called the multiplex PCR reads with MiXCR. Here the sample spans about 560,000 distinct CDR3 sequences, 15% to 18% being singletons.

Material: blood. This TCR was sampled from a woman in her 30s with Graves' hyperthyroidism. J is TRBJ1-4 and V is TRBV30; TRBD1 aligns across 12 bases. The CDR3 DNA reads TGTGCCTGGAGGGGACAGGGGGCGCCGGCTAATGAAAAACTGTTTTTT. It codes for CAWRGQGAPANEKLFF. The full variable domain, rest sourced from reference TRBV30 and TRBJ1-4, is SQTIHQWPATLVQPVGSPLSLECTVEGTSNPNLYWYRQAAGRGLQLLFYSVGIGQISSEVPQNLSASRPQDRQFILSSKKLLLSDSGFYLCAWRGQGAPANEKLFFGSGTQLSVL.